Listed below are T cell receptor beta chains from one sample, sequenced in a study of T cells in Graves' hyperthyroidism and ophthalmopathy. In TCRdb, the multiplex PCR reads were re-called with MiXCR into one record per CDR3 protein. The sample has more than 75,000 distinct CDR3 sequences, around 50% seen once; the top ten hold 25% to 30%. Sequencing was done on a sample of blood. These receptors were collected from a woman aged 40 to 50 with Graves' hyperthyroidism. Each CDR3 is given with its conserved first and last residue. A D gene is named only where the DNA matches it firmly. Expanded clones are given a class, and other clones once, few, many or no size at all.

d_gene: NA; abundance: many; j_gene: TRBJ1-2; v_gene: TRBV4-1; CDR3nt: TGCGCCAGCAGCCAAGAGGACAGAATAAGCTATGGCTACACCTTC; CDR3aa: CASSQEDRISYGYTF
d_gene: TRBD2; abundance: NA; j_gene: TRBJ2-5; v_gene: TRBV15; CDR3nt: TGTGCCACCAGCAGAGTGGGGGGGAGGGAGCAGTACTTC; CDR3aa: CATSRVGGREQYF
d_gene: NA; abundance: NA; j_gene: TRBJ2-6; v_gene: TRBV10-3; CDR3nt: TGTGCCATCACTCCGACAGGGGCCAACGTCCTGACTTTC; CDR3aa: CAITPTGANVLTF
d_gene: TRBD1; abundance: many; j_gene: TRBJ1-2; v_gene: TRBV5-1; CDR3nt: TGCGCCAGCGGCCCGACAGGGGCAAACTATGGCTACACCTTC; CDR3aa: CASGPTGANYGYTF
d_gene: NA; abundance: many; j_gene: TRBJ2-5; v_gene: TRBV27; CDR3nt: TGTGCCAGCAGTTACCAGGGGCTAGAGACCCAGTACTTC; CDR3aa: CASSYQGLETQYF
d_gene: TRBD2; abundance: medium-sized; j_gene: TRBJ2-5; v_gene: TRBV20-1; CDR3nt: TGCAGTGCTATCCCCGGAAGCGGGAGGGGAGAGACCCAGTACTTC; CDR3aa: CSAIPGSGRGETQYF
d_gene: TRBD1; abundance: NA; j_gene: TRBJ1-1; v_gene: TRBV5-1; CDR3nt: TGCGCCAGCAGCGTGGGACAGGGGATTTTGGAAAACACTGAAGCTTTCTTT; CDR3aa: CASSVGQGILENTEAFF
d_gene: TRBD2; abundance: NA; j_gene: TRBJ2-7; v_gene: TRBV27; CDR3nt: TGTGCCAGCAGTCTAACTAGCGGGAGGGCCTACGAGCAGTACTTC; CDR3aa: CASSLTSGRAYEQYF
d_gene: NA; abundance: NA; j_gene: TRBJ2-6; v_gene: TRBV7-9; CDR3nt: TGCTCCAGCAGCTTGGCAGGGCCCGGGGCCAACGTCCTGACTTTC; CDR3aa: CSSSLAGPGANVLTF
d_gene: TRBD1; abundance: few; j_gene: TRBJ2-7; v_gene: TRBV10-3; CDR3nt: TGTGCCAGCAGTTTATTCTCGGGACAGGGAAGTAATTACGAGCAGTACTTC; CDR3aa: CASSLFSGQGSNYEQYF
d_gene: NA; abundance: NA; j_gene: TRBJ1-1; v_gene: TRBV6-9; CDR3nt: TGTGCCAGCAGGGGGCCCGGGTCTGAAGCTTTCTTT; CDR3aa: CASRGPGSEAFF
d_gene: NA; abundance: many; j_gene: TRBJ1-5; v_gene: TRBV20-1; CDR3nt: TGCAGTGCTAGAGCTGGGACGGAGTATCAGCCCCAGCATTTT; CDR3aa: CSARAGTEYQPQHF
d_gene: TRBD1; abundance: NA; j_gene: TRBJ1-1; v_gene: TRBV7-9; CDR3nt: TGTGCCAGCAGCCGACGGGACAGGGTGGCTTTCTTT; CDR3aa: CASSRRDRVAFF
d_gene: TRBD1; abundance: many; j_gene: TRBJ1-2; v_gene: TRBV12-3/TRBV12-4; CDR3nt: TGTGCCAGCAGGGACAGGGCAAGATATGGCTACACCTTC; CDR3aa: CASRDRARYGYTF
d_gene: TRBD1; abundance: many; j_gene: TRBJ1-4; v_gene: TRBV20-1; CDR3nt: TGCAGTGCCGGCCCGGGACAGGCTAATGAAAAACTGTTTTTT; CDR3aa: CSAGPGQANEKLFF
d_gene: NA; abundance: NA; j_gene: TRBJ2-2; v_gene: TRBV5-1; CDR3nt: TGCGCCGGCAGCGCCACTAGGGGAACCGGGGAGCTGTTTTTT; CDR3aa: CAGSATRGTGELFF
d_gene: TRBD1; abundance: NA; j_gene: TRBJ1-3; v_gene: TRBV9; CDR3nt: TGTGCCAGCAGCCAAGTCCCAGGGGGCCCCGGAAACACCATATATTTT; CDR3aa: CASSQVPGGPGNTIYF